This TCR beta chain was sequenced in a study of CD8+CD57+ T cells in acquired aplastic anemia. Study overall: Sorted CD4+ plus CD8+ cells gave DNA averaging roughly 3 ug. Sequencing produced an average of about 10.8 million reads per healthy donor for CD4+ cells.

The template for TCR beta VDJ and CDR3 sequence profiling was genomic DNA. TCRdb re-called the reads with MiXCR, one entry per CDR3 protein. Seen here are about 220,000 distinct CDR3 sequences, approximately 35% observed once, and the top ten hold 1.1%. The CDR3 sequence is 15 residues long. With V trimmed by 5 bases and J by 8 bases, 10 bases remained unmatched. Looked up from germline, CDR1 is LNHNV and CDR2 is YYDKDF (reference sequence). The sequence was obtained from a human donor in good health, serving as a control. The genes are TRBV15 and TRBJ2-1; 9 bases are shared with TRBD1. The sequencing sample was made of sorted CD4+, CD8+, or CD8+CD57+ T cells (not recorded which) from PBMCs. The chain's CDR3 is CATSGRDREFYEQFF. Here the CDR3 DNA reads TGTGCCACCAGCGGGAGGGACAGGGAGTTCTATGAGCAGTTCTTC.